The following is a T cell receptor (beta chain) sequence with its context. In the original processing: Amplification with reference gene primers provided the estimates of nucleated cell counts. Libraries were prepared by immunoSEQ multiplex PCR; TCRdb keeps only in-frame clonotypes and omits some of them. The V and J calls and clone size were taken over from that table, and D and trimming were inferred from the DNA. The data hold about 140,000 clones, with approximately 86% observed a single time. V lost 7 bases to trimming and J lost 4 bases, with 13 bases between them. CDR3 size: 13 residues. The V gene's germline CDR1 is MNHEY and CDR2 SVGAGI. The sample belongs to a study of blood T cell repertoires in COVID-19. Study-wide context: The origin of the acute and convalescent COVID-19 samples was the United States, Italy and Spain. The analysed material was cDNA or gDNA that came from T cells, B-cell-depleted T cells, or PBMCs.

This TCR was recovered from an older woman with acute or convalescent COVID-19. The sequenced sample consisted of peripheral blood. J is TRBJ1-1 and V is TRBV6-5; D not certain. The CDR3 is CASILEVTTEAFF. The CDR3 DNA is TGTGCCAGCATCTTGGAGGTGACCACTGAAGCTTTCTTT.